Below are 14 T cell receptor beta chains sequenced from a single sample in a study of T cells in Graves' hyperthyroidism and ophthalmopathy. Amplified TCR beta CDR3 regions came from RNA transcripts. First-round RT-PCR with HTBI primers amplified the TCR CDR3 region. Each CDR3 protein gets one entry after TCRdb re-called the multiplex PCR reads with MiXCR. This table has more than 450,000 distinct CDR3 sequences, around 20% appearing once. Specimen: blood. The origin of the receptors is a man aged 35-49 years with Graves' ophthalmopathy.

This clonotype was detected only a few times. The chain employs TRBV18 and TRBJ1-2, with 7 bases matching TRBD1. With V trimmed by 7 bases and J by 8 bases, 7 bases remained unmatched. The CDR3 totals 12 residues. CDR1 KGHSH and CDR2 LQKENI come from the germline V gene. The CDR3 protein is CASFFDRDGYTF. The DNA for the CDR3 is TGTGCCAGCTTCTTCGACAGGGACGGCTACACCTTC.

This clonotype was seen more than once but under ten times. The rearrangement links TRBV24-1 to TRBJ2-1; 7 nucleotides agree with TRBD2. Trimming took 5 bases from V and 4 from J; bases not matched to a gene: 7. Germline CDR1 and CDR2: KGHDR and SFDVKD. There are 15 residues in the CDR3. CDR3 loop: CATSVGLAEYNEQFF. The CDR3 region has the DNA TGTGCCACCAGTGTAGGGCTAGCGGAATACAATGAGCAGTTCTTC.

This clonotype was seen repeatedly, ten times or more. This rearrangement joins TRBV11-2 to TRBJ2-5; 11 positions match TRBD2. The trim removed 4 bases at V and 4 bases at J, leaving 11 bases unmatched. There are 17 residues in the CDR3. Germline CDR1 is SGHAT and CDR2 is FQNNGV. The CDR3 loop is CASSSRPRLAGRETQYF. The CDR3 DNA is TGTGCCAGCAGCTCACGACCCCGACTAGCGGGGCGAGAGACCCAGTACTTC.

This clonotype was recorded many times. The chain employs TRBV20-1 and TRBJ1-2; D is possibly TRBD1 (6 bases). Germline V gene sequence: CDR1 DFQATT, CDR2 SNEGSKA (reference sequence). V shed 3 bases and J shed 4 bases, with 9 bases lying between them. The CDR3 has 12 residues. Here the CDR3 reads CSASGGGYGYTF. DNA for the CDR3: TGCAGTGCTAGTGGGGGCGGCTATGGCTACACCTTC.

The rearrangement links TRBV9 to TRBJ2-6; D is unclear. CDR1 SGDLS and CDR2 YYNGEE come from the germline V gene. Between the trimmed V and J ends, which lost 3 bases and 4 bases, there was a span of 5 bases. The CDR3 contains 13 residues. In nucleotides, the CDR3 is TGTGCCAGCAGCGACCTAGGGGCCAACGTCCTGACTTTC. It is translated as CASSDLGANVLTF. The variable domain in full, with the rest retrieved from reference TRBV9 and TRBJ2-6, is DSGVTQTPKHLITATGQRVTLRCSPRSGDLSVYWYQQSLDQGLQFLIQYYNGEERAKGNILERFSAQQFPDLHSELNLSSLELGDSALYFCASSDLGANVLTFGAGSRLTVL.

This clonotype was seen more than once but under ten times. V is TRBV20-1 and J is TRBJ2-7; TRBD2 matches 13 bases. The trim removed 6 bases at V and 4 bases at J, leaving 6 bases unmatched. The CDR3 consists of 14 residues. CDR1 and CDR2 (germline): DFQATT, SNEGSKA (reference sequence). CDR3 DNA: TGCAGTGCCCTCGGACTAGCGGGGGATTACGAGCAGTACTTC. It encodes CSALGLAGDYEQYF.

V is TRBV19 and J is TRBJ2-7; D not certain. V lost 3 bases and J lost 0, with 9 bases in between. Germline-derived CDR1 and CDR2 are LNHDA and SQIVND (reference sequence). The CDR3 runs 14 residues. The CDR3 is CASSMVGSSYEQYF. CDR3 nucleotides: TGTGCCAGTAGTATGGTCGGCAGCTCCTACGAGCAGTACTTC.

This clonotype has a handful of counts. The rearrangement links TRBV2 to TRBJ1-3, with no clear D. V was clipped by 7 bases and J by 0 bases, with 7 bases between them. Germline V gene lookup returns CDR1 SNHLY and CDR2 FYNNEI. The CDR3 extends over 13 amino acids. The CDR3 is CASMALSGNTIYF. CDR3 coding DNA: TGTGCCAGCATGGCGCTCTCTGGAAACACCATATATTTT.

The chain uses TRBV10-3 and TRBJ1-1; a possible D gene is TRBD1 (6 bases). This CDR3 is built from 13 residues. The V and J ends lost 8 bases and 0 bases respectively, with 10 bases between them. CDR1 and CDR2 from the germline V gene are ENHRY and SYGVKD. CDR3 sequence (DNA): TGTGCCATCCGGGGGCAGTTGAACACTGAAGCTTTCTTT. It specifies CAIRGQLNTEAFF.

This clonotype was picked up a small number of times. The V gene is TRBV9, the J gene TRBJ1-2; D might be TRBD1 (5 bases). The CDR3 is made up of 14 amino acids. The V gene lost 0 bases and the J gene lost 6 bases, with 12 bases spanning the gap. Germline-derived CDR1 and CDR2 are SGDLS and YYNGEE. In DNA, the CDR3 is TGTGCCAGCAGCGTAGAAGTCCGGGGGGATGGCTACACCTTC. It specifies CASSVEVRGDGYTF. Filled out from reference TRBV9 and TRBJ1-2, the complete variable domain reads DSGVTQTPKHLITATGQRVTLRCSPRSGDLSVYWYQQSLDQGLQFLIQYYNGEERAKGNILERFSAQQFPDLHSELNLSSLELGDSALYFCASSVEVRGDGYTFGSGTRLTVV.

This chain joins TRBV5-1 and TRBJ2-1, with D unresolved. Germline values: CDR1 SGHRS, CDR2 YFSETQ. V gave up 0 bases and J gave up 12 bases, with 19 bases separating them. This CDR3 has 15 residues. The CDR3 DNA sequence: TGCGCCAGCAGCTTGGGATCGAGAGTCCCGAGGACGCAGTTCTTC. Encoded protein: CASSLGSRVPRTQFF.

Concerning this clonotype: A much larger clone differs from this one at a single base, so this may be a read error. The chain carries TRBV2 and TRBJ2-1; tentatively, D is TRBD1 (6 bases). The CDR3 is 12 amino acids. Between the trimmed V and J ends, which lost 7 bases and 6 bases, there was a span of 10 bases. Germline assignment: CDR1 SNHLY and CDR2 FYNNEI. For the CDR3, the DNA is TGTGCCAGCAATAGGGACACCAATGAGCAGTTCTTC. This gives the protein CASNRDTNEQFF.

CDR3 loop: CASSPREFSSGANVLTF. For the CDR3, the DNA is TGTGCCAGCAGCCCCCGGGAATTTAGCTCTGGGGCCAACGTCCTGACTTTC. The chain combines TRBV7-2 with TRBJ2-6; D may be TRBD2 (5 bases). Deletions cut 5 bases from V and 0 bases from J, with 14 bases between. CDR3 length equals 17 residues. Germline values: CDR1 SGHTA, CDR2 FQGNSA.

Many counts were recorded for this clonotype. This rearrangement joins TRBV20-1 to TRBJ1-1, with 7 bases identical to TRBD1. V lost 5 bases to trimming and J lost 1 base; unmatched junction nucleotides: 10. The CDR3 is 15 amino acids. CDR1 is DFQATT, CDR2 SNEGSKA, per germline (reference sequence). CDR3 coding DNA: TGCAGTGCTCTAAAACCGGGACAGCAGAACACTGAAGCTTTCTTT. Translating gives CSALKPGQQNTEAFF.